These T cell receptor beta chains were read from a single sample in a study of cytomegalovirus exposure and HLA in healthy donors. Generated by immunoSEQ multiplex PCR, the TCRdb table keeps only in-frame clones and is missing some. The sample consists of 100,000 to 150,000 clones, around 76% of them appearing once. The sequencing sample was made of PBMCs. All receptors come from a male donor in good health and CMV-seronegative. Each CDR3 is given with its conserved first and last residue. A D gene is named only where the DNA matches it firmly. The size field is filled for only some rows; it gives once, few, many or a size class.

J: TRBJ2-7; size: few; length: 11; V: TRBV28; D: NA; DNA: TGTGCCAGCAGTCGAGGGTACGAGCAGTACTTC; CDR3: CASSRGYEQYF
J: TRBJ1-5; size: NA; length: 16; V: TRBV7-9; D: TRBD1; DNA: TGTTCCAGCAGCTTGGGACAGGGAGCTAGCAATCAGCCCCAGCATTTT; CDR3: CSSSLGQGASNQPQHF
J: TRBJ2-5; size: NA; length: 13; V: TRBV7-8; D: NA; DNA: TGTGCCAGCAGCTTAGCGGCCCGAGAGACCCAGTACTTC; CDR3: CASSLAARETQYF
J: TRBJ2-3; size: NA; length: 13; V: TRBV27; D: NA; DNA: TGTGCCAGCAGTTATGGTTTGGCTGGTACGCAGTATTTT; CDR3: CASSYGLAGTQYF
J: TRBJ1-5; size: NA; length: 15; V: TRBV7-9; D: TRBD1; DNA: TGTGCCAGCAGCACAACGACAGGGGCAAATCAGCCCCAGCATTTT; CDR3: CASSTTTGANQPQHF
J: TRBJ2-3; size: NA; length: 17; V: TRBV7-2; D: NA; DNA: TGTGCCAGCAGCTTGTGGGTTAGGGGGTCCCTCACAGATACGCAGTATTTT; CDR3: CASSLWVRGSLTDTQYF
J: TRBJ2-2; size: NA; length: 17; V: TRBV4-3; D: TRBD2; DNA: TGCGCCAGCAGCCAAGAGACTTTTAGCGGGGGGGCCGGGGAGCTGTTTTTT; CDR3: CASSQETFSGGAGELFF
J: TRBJ1-5; size: NA; length: 15; V: TRBV27; D: NA; DNA: TGTGCCAGCAGTACGTACCGGGACATCAATCAGCCCCAGCATTTT; CDR3: CASSTYRDINQPQHF
J: TRBJ2-2; size: few; length: 15; V: TRBV2; D: TRBD1; DNA: TGTGCCAGCACTGGACAGGCGACGAACACCGGGGAGCTGTTTTTT; CDR3: CASTGQATNTGELFF
J: TRBJ2-2; size: NA; length: 16; V: TRBV7-2; D: TRBD2; DNA: TGTGCCAGCAGCTTAGGAGCGGGAGGGCCTTCGGGGGAGCTGTTTTTT; CDR3: CASSLGAGGPSGELFF
J: TRBJ2-7; size: NA; length: 12; V: TRBV29-1; D: TRBD1; DNA: TGCAGCGTTAAAGACAGGGTTGAAGAGCAGTACTTC; CDR3: CSVKDRVEEQYF
J: TRBJ1-4; size: NA; length: 14; V: TRBV7-9; D: TRBD1; DNA: TGTGCCAGCAGCTTAGCCGCAGGGGGCGAAAAACTGTTTTTT; CDR3: CASSLAAGGEKLFF
J: TRBJ2-1; size: NA; length: 15; V: TRBV13; D: TRBD1; DNA: TGTGCCAGCAGCTTAGGGACAGGGGACGGCAATGAGCAGTTCTTC; CDR3: CASSLGTGDGNEQFF
J: TRBJ1-2; size: NA; length: 12; V: TRBV6-5; D: TRBD1; DNA: TGTGCCAGCAGCCGGACAGGGAATGGCTACACCTTC; CDR3: CASSRTGNGYTF
J: TRBJ1-1; size: NA; length: 14; V: TRBV28; D: TRBD1; DNA: TGTGCCAGCAGTTCGCCATCAGGGGGCACTGAAGCTTTCTTT; CDR3: CASSSPSGGTEAFF
J: TRBJ2-2; size: NA; length: 16; V: TRBV9; D: NA; DNA: TGTGCCAGCAGCACCTCCAGCGGCGCGAACACCGGGGAGCTGTTTTTT; CDR3: CASSTSSGANTGELFF
J: TRBJ1-1; size: NA; length: 15; V: TRBV13; D: NA; DNA: TGTGCCAGCAGACCCCGGGGAGGGGCGAACACTGAAGCTTTCTTT; CDR3: CASRPRGGANTEAFF
J: TRBJ1-1; size: NA; length: 14; V: TRBV19; D: NA; DNA: TGTGCCAGTAGTGCCGGGCGGGGGGGCACTGAAGCTTTCTTT; CDR3: CASSAGRGGTEAFF
J: TRBJ1-3; size: few; length: 16; V: TRBV6-6; D: NA; DNA: TGTGCCAGCAGTTCCGGTTCGGCGGGACGTGGGGACACCATATATTTT; CDR3: CASSSGSAGRGDTIYF
J: TRBJ2-3; size: once; length: 12; V: TRBV2; D: NA; DNA: TGTGCCAGCAGCCGACAACCAGATACGCAGTATTTT; CDR3: CASSRQPDTQYF
J: TRBJ2-7; size: few; length: 14; V: TRBV7-9; D: TRBD2; DNA: TGTGCCAGCAGCCAACCGGGACTACCGTACGAGCAGTACTTC; CDR3: CASSQPGLPYEQYF
J: TRBJ1-4; size: NA; length: 14; V: TRBV27; D: NA; DNA: TGTGCCAGCAAGCCCGGGGGGGGTAATGAAAAACTGTTTTTT; CDR3: CASKPGGGNEKLFF
J: TRBJ2-2; size: NA; length: 16; V: TRBV11-2; D: NA; DNA: TGTGCCAGCAGCCACCTGACTAGTAAGGCGGCCGGGGAGCTGTTTTTT; CDR3: CASSHLTSKAAGELFF
J: TRBJ2-2; size: NA; length: 15; V: TRBV9; D: NA; DNA: TGTGCCAGCAGCCGCGCGGGGTCGAACACCGGGGAGCTGTTTTTT; CDR3: CASSRAGSNTGELFF